The sample holds a few counts of the clone carrying this T cell receptor (beta chain). As handled by the study authors: Reference gene primer amplification gave estimated nucleated cell counts. Here immunoSEQ multiplex PCR was the method, and the copy in TCRdb shows in-frame clones only, minus some. That table is the source of V, J and clone size, and D and trimming were worked out from the DNA. Counted here are 150,000 or so clones, 87% occurring once; the ten biggest clones make up around 1.6%. The data originate from a study of blood T cell repertoires in COVID-19. Study-level information: Samples taken during acute and convalescent COVID-19 were collected in the United States, Italy and Spain. T cells, B-cell-depleted T cells, or PBMCs supplied cDNA or gDNA.

This sequence originates from a woman between 50 and 59 years old with acute or convalescent COVID-19. Input material: peripheral blood.

DNA of the CDR3: TGCGCCAGCAGCCCCCGAGGGGCGGGAGGTAGTAATGAGCAGTTCTTC. Its translation: CASSPRGAGGSNEQFF. The rearrangement uses TRBV5-1 and TRBJ2-1; 8 nucleotides agree with TRBD2. This CDR3 spans 16 amino acids. CDR1 and CDR2 (germline): SGHRS, YFSETQ. The V segment lost 4 bases and the J segment 7 bases; nucleotides outside the gene matches: 13.